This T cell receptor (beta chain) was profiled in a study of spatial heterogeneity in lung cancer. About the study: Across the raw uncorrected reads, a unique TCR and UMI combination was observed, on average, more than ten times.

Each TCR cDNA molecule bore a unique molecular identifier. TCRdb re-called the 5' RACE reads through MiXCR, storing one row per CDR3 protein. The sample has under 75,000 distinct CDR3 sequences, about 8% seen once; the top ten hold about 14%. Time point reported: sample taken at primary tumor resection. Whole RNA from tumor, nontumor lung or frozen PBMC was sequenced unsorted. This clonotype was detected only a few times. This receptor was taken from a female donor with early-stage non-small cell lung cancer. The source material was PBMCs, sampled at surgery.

The CDR3 DNA reads TGCGCCAGCAGTCGACTAGCGGGAGGCCTCGGAAGCACAGATACGCAGTATTTT. Protein: CASSRLAGGLGSTDTQYF. The rearrangement links TRBV5-1 to TRBJ2-3, with TRBD2 matching over 13 bases. Germline V gives CDR1 SGHRS, CDR2 YFSETQ. This CDR3 is built from 18 residues. Unmatched junction bases numbered 9, after V lost 5 bases and J lost 0 bases.